Below are 21 T cell receptor beta chains sequenced from a single sample in a study of blood T cell repertoires in COVID-19 (dated by TCRdb to about 2020). The library was made by the immunoSEQ multiplex PCR assay. What TCRdb holds here is the immuneACCESS table cut down to in-frame rearrangements. Part of the clones is not present; checked against another copy, under half of the missing clones reflect an unresolved V gene, and the others are unexplained. The sample has over 200,000 clones on record, around 88% of them singletons. 5% to 6% of the sample lies in the top ten. Input material: peripheral blood. These receptors originate from a man older than 75 with acute or convalescent COVID-19.

V and J are TRBV18 and TRBJ1-5; D gene uncertain. Per the germline V gene, CDR1 is KGHSH and CDR2 is LQKENI. Trimming cost V 3 bases and J 6 bases, with 9 bases left between them. CDR3 length: 13 amino acids. In DNA, the CDR3 is TGTGCCAGCTCACCGTCCAATAGTCAGCCCCAGCATTTT. Protein product: CASSPSNSQPQHF.

The chain is built from TRBV28 and TRBJ2-7, with a weak D call TRBD2 (5 bases). Trimming took 5 bases from V and 7 from J, leaving 15 bases between them. The CDR3 extends over 13 amino acids. Germline CDR1 is MDHEN and CDR2 is SYDVKM. The CDR3 spells CASSNFGRGEQYF. Written as DNA, the CDR3 is TGTGCCAGCAGTAACTTTGGCCGGGGTGAGCAGTACTTC.

This clone has a handful of counts. This chain uses TRBV5-4 with TRBJ1-6, with 7 positions matching TRBD1. V lost 2 bases, J lost 8 bases, and 10 bases stayed unmatched. The CDR3 has 16 amino acids. CDR1 and CDR2 from the germline V gene are SGHNT and YYREEE (reference sequence). CDR3 in amino acids: CASSFRGGVIDSPLHF. In DNA form, the CDR3 reads TGTGCCAGCAGCTTTCGAGGGGGCGTAATCGATTCACCCCTCCACTTT.

This chain links TRBV19 with TRBJ1-2; 7 bases match TRBD1. The ends lost 2 bases at V and 2 bases at J; junction bases unmatched: 8. The CDR3 totals 16 residues. Germline-derived CDR1 and CDR2 are LNHDA and SQIVND (reference sequence). The CDR3 DNA reads TGTGCCAGTAGTATATTAGGTACGGACAGGAACTATGGCTACACCTTC. Its protein is CASSILGTDRNYGYTF. Based on the CDR3 plus reference TRBV19 and TRBJ1-2, the full variable domain is DGGITQSPKYLFRKEGQNVTLSCEQNLNHDAMYWYRQDPGQGLRLIYYSQIVNDFQKGDIAEGYSVSREKKESFPLTVTSAQKNPTAFYLCASSILGTDRNYGYTFGSGTRLTVV.

The chain couples TRBV7-9 to TRBJ1-1; D uncertain. V lost 6 bases and J 0 bases, leaving 11 bases between the germline ends. Germline V CDR1 and CDR2: SEHNR, FQNEAQ (reference sequence). The CDR3 totals 14 residues. The CDR3 region is CASSVWSMNTEAFF. CDR3 coding DNA: TGTGCCAGCAGTGTCTGGAGTATGAACACTGAAGCTTTCTTT.

The chain carries TRBV29-1 and TRBJ1-1, with a tentative D call TRBD1 (6 bases). From germline, CDR1 is SQVTM and CDR2 ANQGSEA. V gave up 7 bases and J gave up 5 bases, with 14 bases separating them. There are 12 residues in the CDR3. The CDR3 sequence is CSANRDGTEAFF. The DNA of the CDR3 is TGCAGCGCCAACAGGGATGGAACTGAAGCTTTCTTT.

The chain combines TRBV2 with TRBJ1-2; D is unresolved. In germline, CDR1 is SNHLY, CDR2 FYNNEI. The CDR3 extends over 13 amino acids. V lost 10 bases, J lost 8 bases, and 20 bases lay in between. The CDR3, as DNA: TGTGCCATTACGATTCCCGGGAGCTGGGGCTACACCTTC. This encodes CAITIPGSWGYTF.

The chain couples TRBV2 to TRBJ1-2; D is perhaps TRBD1 (6 bases). Deletions cut 0 bases from V and 11 bases from J, with 22 bases between. From germline, CDR1 is SNHLY and CDR2 FYNNEI. This CDR3 has 16 residues. For the CDR3, the DNA is TGTGCCAGCAGTGAAGCGTCGATACAGGGCCCGAGAGGTTACACCTTC. It yields the protein CASSEASIQGPRGYTF.

The V and J genes are TRBV4-1 and TRBJ1-5, with TRBD1 matching over 8 bases. This CDR3 has 20 amino acids. The V gene's germline CDR1 is MGHRA and CDR2 YSYEKL. Germline trimming cut 1 base from V and 0 bases from J; bases unmatched to any gene: 14. In DNA form, the CDR3 reads TGCGCCAGCAGCCAAGCCGACCGTTTTGGACAGGGATATAGCAATCAGCCCCAGCATTTT. Its protein product is CASSQADRFGQGYSNQPQHF.

This rearrangement joins TRBV5-6 to TRBJ2-5; D gene ambiguous. This CDR3 is built from 14 residues. With 5 bases removed from V and 1 base from J, the gap between germline ends came to 12 bases. In germline, CDR1 is SGHDT, CDR2 YYEEEE. In DNA, the CDR3 is TGTGCCAGCAGTAGAGTAGCCGTCCAAGAGACCCAGTACTTC. Translating it yields CASSRVAVQETQYF.

The rearrangement links TRBV4-1 to TRBJ1-4; the D gene is possibly TRBD1 (5 bases). The ends were cut back, 6 bases at V and 4 bases at J, with 12 bases in the middle. This CDR3 spans 14 amino acids. The germline gives CDR1 MGHRA, CDR2 YSYEKL. This CDR3 is CASRQTESNEKLFF. In DNA form, the CDR3 reads TGCGCCAGCAGACAGACAGAGAGTAATGAAAAACTGTTTTTT.

For this clone: Other DNA sequences in this sample translate to the same CDR3. V and J are TRBV6-5 and TRBJ1-1, with a possible D match to TRBD1 (6 bases). Trimming removed 5 bases at V and 0 bases at J, with 10 bases between. Germline CDR1 and CDR2: MNHEY and SVGAGI. CDR3 size: 14 residues. CDR3 nucleotides: TGTGCCAGCAGTCGACAGGTTCTGAACACTGAAGCTTTCTTT. The encoded protein is CASSRQVLNTEAFF.

The chain employs TRBV5-5 and TRBJ2-7, with D hard to call. Trimming took off 0 bases at V and 2 bases at J, with 9 bases between the two ends. From germline, CDR1 is SGHKS and CDR2 YYEKEE (reference sequence). The CDR3 sequence is 14 residues long. The CDR3 sequence: CASSLVAGPYEQYF. CDR3 sequence (DNA): TGTGCCAGCAGCTTGGTGGCAGGCCCCTACGAGCAGTACTTC.

The genes are TRBV5-1 and TRBJ2-7; TRBD1 matches at 10 bases. Germline V gene lookup returns CDR1 SGHRS and CDR2 YFSETQ. The V and J ends lost 4 bases and 3 bases, in that order; junction bases with no gene match: 4. The CDR3 is made up of 14 amino acids. This CDR3 is CASSGRTGGYEQYF. CDR3 nucleotides: TGCGCCAGCAGCGGGAGGACAGGGGGCTACGAGCAGTACTTC.

Only one count was recorded for this clone. This rearrangement joins TRBV15 to TRBJ1-2; no reliable D call. Per the germline V gene, CDR1 is LNHNV and CDR2 is YYDKDF (reference sequence). The CDR3 runs 15 residues. V lost 1 base, J lost 2 bases, and 11 bases lay in between. In DNA, the CDR3 is TGTGCCACCAGCAGAGCCGGACGGGGAAACTATGGCTACACCTTC. This gives the protein CATSRAGRGNYGYTF.

The chain couples TRBV7-2 to TRBJ2-7; 9 bases map to TRBD2. This CDR3 spans 16 amino acids. J was trimmed by 4 bases and V by 0 bases; bases with no gene match: 7. Germline V gene sequence: CDR1 SGHTA, CDR2 FQGNSA. CDR3 DNA sequence: TGTGCCAGCAGCTTAGCGCGATCTAGCGGGGAGTACGAGCAGTACTTC. It translates to CASSLARSSGEYEQYF.

This sequence joins TRBV5-1 and TRBJ2-3, with D perhaps TRBD1 (5 bases). V lost 4 bases and J 2 bases, leaving 14 bases between the germline ends. CDR3 size: 15 residues. The germline gives CDR1 SGHRS, CDR2 YFSETQ. The CDR3 coding sequence is TGCGCCAGCAGCCCCCGGACACCTGACACAGATACGCAGTATTTT. This gives the protein CASSPRTPDTDTQYF.

The chain combines TRBV19 with TRBJ2-3; 13 nucleotides match TRBD2. The CDR3 loop spans 16 amino acids. Germline-derived CDR1 and CDR2 are LNHDA and SQIVND (reference sequence). V was pared by 6 bases and J by 7 bases, with 10 bases of the junction left unmatched. The CDR3 nucleotides are TGTGCCAGTAGACCATCTGGACTAGCGGGAGTAAATACGCAGTATTTT. Amino acid sequence: CASRPSGLAGVNTQYF.

V usage is TRBV6-6 and J usage is TRBJ2-5; 9 nucleotides align to TRBD1. The V gene's germline CDR1 is MNHNY and CDR2 SVGAGI (reference sequence). The CDR3 is 14 amino acids. The ends lost 2 bases at V and 6 bases at J; junction bases unmatched: 4. This chain's CDR3 is CASSYGGQGKTQYF. Here the CDR3 DNA reads TGTGCCAGCAGTTACGGGGGACAGGGAAAGACCCAGTACTTC.

The J gene is TRBJ1-1, the V gene TRBV13; 7 nucleotides line up with TRBD1. The CDR3 has 15 amino acids. Germline V lookup: CDR1 PRHDT, CDR2 FYEKMQ (reference sequence). The ends lost 4 bases at V and 3 bases at J; junction bases unmatched: 8. The DNA for the CDR3 is TGTGCCAGCAGCTCCTCCTACAGGGGTGACACTGAAGCTTTCTTT. Amino acids: CASSSSYRGDTEAFF. Variable domain in full (rest from reference TRBV13 and TRBJ1-1): AAGVIQSPRHLIKEKRETATLKCYPIPRHDTVYWYQQGPGQDPQFLISFYEKMQSDKGSIPDRFSAQQFSDYHSELNMSSLELGDSALYFCASSSSYRGDTEAFFGQGTRLTVV.

The chain has TRBV27 and TRBJ2-7, with 8 bases identical to TRBD1. There are 14 residues in the CDR3. Germline loops: CDR1 MNHEY, CDR2 SMNVEV (reference sequence). J was trimmed by 2 bases and V by 5 bases; bases with no gene match: 5. The CDR3 DNA follows: TGTGCCAGCAGTCCCGGGACAGGTCCCTACGAGCAGTACTTC. Its protein product is CASSPGTGPYEQYF.